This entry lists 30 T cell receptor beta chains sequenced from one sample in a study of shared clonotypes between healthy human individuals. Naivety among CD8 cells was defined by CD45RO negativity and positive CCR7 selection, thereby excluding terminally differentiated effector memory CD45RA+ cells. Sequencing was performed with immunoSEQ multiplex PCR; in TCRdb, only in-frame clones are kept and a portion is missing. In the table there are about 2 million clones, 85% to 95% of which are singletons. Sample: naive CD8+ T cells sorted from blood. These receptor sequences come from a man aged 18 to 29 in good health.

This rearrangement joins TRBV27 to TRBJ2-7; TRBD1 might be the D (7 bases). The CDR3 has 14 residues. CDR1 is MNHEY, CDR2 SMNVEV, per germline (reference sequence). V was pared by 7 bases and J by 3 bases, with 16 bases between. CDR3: CASMVQGGVYEQYF. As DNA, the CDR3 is TGTGCCAGCATGGTCCAGGGGGGAGTCTACGAGCAGTACTTC.

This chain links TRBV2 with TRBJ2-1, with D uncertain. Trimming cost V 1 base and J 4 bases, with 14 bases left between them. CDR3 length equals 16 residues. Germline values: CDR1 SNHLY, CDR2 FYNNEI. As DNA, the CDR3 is TGTGCCAGCAGTGAAGAGCGAATCGTAATTTACAATGAGCAGTTCTTC. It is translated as CASSEERIVIYNEQFF.

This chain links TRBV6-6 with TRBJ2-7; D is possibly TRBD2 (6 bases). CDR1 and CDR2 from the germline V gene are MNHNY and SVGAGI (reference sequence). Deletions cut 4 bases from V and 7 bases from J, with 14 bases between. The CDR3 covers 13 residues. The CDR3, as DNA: TGTGCCAGCAGTTGGAGGAGGGATTGGGAGCAGTACTTC. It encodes CASSWRRDWEQYF.

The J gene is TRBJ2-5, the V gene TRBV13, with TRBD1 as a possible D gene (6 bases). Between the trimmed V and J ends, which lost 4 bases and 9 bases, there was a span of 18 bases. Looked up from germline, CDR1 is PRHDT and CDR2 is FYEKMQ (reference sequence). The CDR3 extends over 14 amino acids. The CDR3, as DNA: TGTGCCAGCAGCTCTCCAACAGGGCCTGAGGCCCAGTACTTC. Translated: CASSSPTGPEAQYF.

The CDR3 bases are TGTGCCAGCAGCTTAAGGTTGAGCTCCTACAATGAGCAGTTCTTC. As protein: CASSLRLSSYNEQFF. This chain links TRBV7-8 with TRBJ2-1; D gene ambiguous. Looked up from germline, CDR1 is SGHVS and CDR2 is FQNEAQ. This CDR3 spans 15 amino acids. The V end was cut by 2 bases, the J end by 0 bases, with 8 bases between.

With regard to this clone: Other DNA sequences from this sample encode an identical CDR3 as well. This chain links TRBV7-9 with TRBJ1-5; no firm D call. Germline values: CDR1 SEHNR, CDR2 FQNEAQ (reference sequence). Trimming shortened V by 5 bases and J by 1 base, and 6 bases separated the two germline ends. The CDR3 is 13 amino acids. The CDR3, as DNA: TGTGCCAGCAGCCCCTTGAGCAATCAGCCCCAGCATTTT. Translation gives CASSPLSNQPQHF. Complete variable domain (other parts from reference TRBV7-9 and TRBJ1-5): DTGVSQNPRHKITKRGQNVTFRCDPISEHNRLYWYRQTLGQGPEFLTYFQNEAQLEKSRLLSDRFSAERPKGSFSTLEIQRTEQGDSAMYLCASSPLSNQPQHFGDGTRLSIL.

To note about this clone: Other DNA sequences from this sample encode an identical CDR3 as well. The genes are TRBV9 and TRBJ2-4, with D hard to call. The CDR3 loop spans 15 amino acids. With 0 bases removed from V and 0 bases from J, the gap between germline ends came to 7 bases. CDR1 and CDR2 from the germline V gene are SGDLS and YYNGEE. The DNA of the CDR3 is TGTGCCAGCAGCGTAGAGGGATTAGCCAAAAACATTCAGTACTTC. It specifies CASSVEGLAKNIQYF. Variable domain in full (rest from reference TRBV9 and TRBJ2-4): DSGVTQTPKHLITATGQRVTLRCSPRSGDLSVYWYQQSLDQGLQFLIQYYNGEERAKGNILERFSAQQFPDLHSELNLSSLELGDSALYFCASSVEGLAKNIQYFGAGTRLSVL.

CDR3 nucleotides: TGTGCCAGCAGTTTAGACGGGAACTACGAGCAGTACTTC. Protein: CASSLDGNYEQYF. The J gene is TRBJ2-7, the V gene TRBV6-1; D perhaps matches TRBD2 (5 bases). CDR3 size: 13 residues. From germline, CDR1 is MNHNS and CDR2 SASEGT. V lost 5 bases to trimming and J lost 3 bases, with 11 bases between them.

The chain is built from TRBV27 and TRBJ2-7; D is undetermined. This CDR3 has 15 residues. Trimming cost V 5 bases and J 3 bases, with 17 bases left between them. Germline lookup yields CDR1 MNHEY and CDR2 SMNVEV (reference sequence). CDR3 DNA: TGTGCCAGCAGTCCGTTGAGCGAGAGTTACTACGAGCAGTACTTC. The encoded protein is CASSPLSESYYEQYF.

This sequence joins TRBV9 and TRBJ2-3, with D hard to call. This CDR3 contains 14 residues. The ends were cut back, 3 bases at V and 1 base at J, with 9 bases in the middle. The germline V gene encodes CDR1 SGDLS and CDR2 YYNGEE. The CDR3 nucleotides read TGTGCCAGCAGCGCTGGGCCTCGCACAGATACGCAGTATTTT. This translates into CASSAGPRTDTQYF.

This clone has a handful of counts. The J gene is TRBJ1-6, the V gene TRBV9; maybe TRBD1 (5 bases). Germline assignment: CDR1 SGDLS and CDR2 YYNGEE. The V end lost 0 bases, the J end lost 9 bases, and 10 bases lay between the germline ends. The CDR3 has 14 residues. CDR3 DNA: TGTGCCAGCAGCGTAGTCCAGGGTGGTTCACCCCTCCACTTT. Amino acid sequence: CASSVVQGGSPLHF.

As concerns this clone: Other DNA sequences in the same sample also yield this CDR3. CDR3 coding DNA: TGTGCCAGCAGCGTAGGGGAAGGGCAGCCCCAGCATTTT. It specifies CASSVGEGQPQHF. This chain links TRBV9 with TRBJ1-5; D is unresolved. Germline V gene lookup returns CDR1 SGDLS and CDR2 YYNGEE. This CDR3 is 13 amino acids long. Trimming left V 0 bases short and J 7 bases short, with 8 bases between.

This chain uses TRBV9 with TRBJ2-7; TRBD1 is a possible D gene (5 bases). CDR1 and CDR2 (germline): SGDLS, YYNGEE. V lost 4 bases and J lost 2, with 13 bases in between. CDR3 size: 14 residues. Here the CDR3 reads CASSPPDNTYEQYF. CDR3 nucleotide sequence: TGTGCCAGCAGCCCCCCGGACAACACCTACGAGCAGTACTTC.

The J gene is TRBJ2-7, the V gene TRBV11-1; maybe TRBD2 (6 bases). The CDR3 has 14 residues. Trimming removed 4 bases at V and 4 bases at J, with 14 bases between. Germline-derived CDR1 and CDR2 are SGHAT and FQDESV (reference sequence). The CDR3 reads CASSYGGSLYEQYF. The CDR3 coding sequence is TGTGCCAGCAGCTACGGGGGTTCTTTATACGAGCAGTACTTC.

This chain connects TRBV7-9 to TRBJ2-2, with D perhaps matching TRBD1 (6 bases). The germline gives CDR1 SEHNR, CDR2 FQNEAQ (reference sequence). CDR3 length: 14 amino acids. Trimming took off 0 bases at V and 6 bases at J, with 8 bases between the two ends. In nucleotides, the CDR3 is TGTGCCAGCAGCTTAGCAGGGGGTGCCGGGGAGCTGTTTTTT. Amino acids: CASSLAGGAGELFF.

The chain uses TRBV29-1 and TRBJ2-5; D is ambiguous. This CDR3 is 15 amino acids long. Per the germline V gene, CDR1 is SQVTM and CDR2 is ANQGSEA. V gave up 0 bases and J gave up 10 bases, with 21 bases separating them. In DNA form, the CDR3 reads TGCAGCGTTGAAGATGATACGGCAGCCCGATGGGGCCAGTACTTC. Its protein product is CSVEDDTAARWGQYF.

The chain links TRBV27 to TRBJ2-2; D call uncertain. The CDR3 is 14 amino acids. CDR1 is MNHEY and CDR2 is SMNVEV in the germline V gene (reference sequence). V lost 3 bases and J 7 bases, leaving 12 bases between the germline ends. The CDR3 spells CASSFGGMVGELFF. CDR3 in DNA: TGTGCCAGCAGTTTCGGTGGGATGGTCGGGGAGCTGTTTTTT.

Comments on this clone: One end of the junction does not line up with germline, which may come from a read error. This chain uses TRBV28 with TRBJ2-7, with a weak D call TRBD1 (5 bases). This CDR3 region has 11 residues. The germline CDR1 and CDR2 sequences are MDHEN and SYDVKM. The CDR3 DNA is TGTGCCAGCAGCCTAGGGGTCAGGGCAATCTTC. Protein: CASSLGVRAIF.

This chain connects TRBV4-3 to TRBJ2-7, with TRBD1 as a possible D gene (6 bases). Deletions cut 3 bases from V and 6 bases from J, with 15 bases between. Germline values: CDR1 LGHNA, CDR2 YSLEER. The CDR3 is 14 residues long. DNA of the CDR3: TGCGCCAGCAGCCATCCAGACAGGTTGGGCGAGCAGTACTTC. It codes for CASSHPDRLGEQYF.

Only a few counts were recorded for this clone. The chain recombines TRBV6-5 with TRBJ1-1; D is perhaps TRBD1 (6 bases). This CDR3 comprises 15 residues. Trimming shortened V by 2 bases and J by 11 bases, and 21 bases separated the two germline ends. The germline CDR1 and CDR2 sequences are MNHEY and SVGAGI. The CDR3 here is CASSYDGAGVLSAFF. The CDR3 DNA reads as TGTGCCAGCAGTTACGACGGGGCAGGGGTATTATCGGCTTTCTTT.

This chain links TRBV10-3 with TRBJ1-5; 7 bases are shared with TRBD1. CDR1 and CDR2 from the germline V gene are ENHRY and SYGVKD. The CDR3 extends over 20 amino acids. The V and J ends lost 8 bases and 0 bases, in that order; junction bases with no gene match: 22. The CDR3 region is CAIYPRWSGGILCSNQPQHF. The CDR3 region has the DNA TGTGCCATCTACCCCAGGTGGTCAGGGGGGATTTTGTGTAGCAATCAGCCCCAGCATTTT.

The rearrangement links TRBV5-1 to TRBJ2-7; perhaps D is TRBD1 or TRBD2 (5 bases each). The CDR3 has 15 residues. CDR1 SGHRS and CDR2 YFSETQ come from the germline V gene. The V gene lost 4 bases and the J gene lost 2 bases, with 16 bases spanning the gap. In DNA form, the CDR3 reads TGCGCCAGCAGCGGGACCGGGGCAGCCACCTACGAGCAGTACTTC. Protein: CASSGTGAATYEQYF.

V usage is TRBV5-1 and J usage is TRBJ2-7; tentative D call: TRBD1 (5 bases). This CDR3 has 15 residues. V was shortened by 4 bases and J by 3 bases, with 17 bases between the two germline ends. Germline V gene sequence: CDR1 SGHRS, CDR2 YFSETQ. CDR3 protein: CASSAPGQGDYEQYF. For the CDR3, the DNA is TGCGCCAGCAGCGCCCCGGGCCAAGGGGACTACGAGCAGTACTTC.

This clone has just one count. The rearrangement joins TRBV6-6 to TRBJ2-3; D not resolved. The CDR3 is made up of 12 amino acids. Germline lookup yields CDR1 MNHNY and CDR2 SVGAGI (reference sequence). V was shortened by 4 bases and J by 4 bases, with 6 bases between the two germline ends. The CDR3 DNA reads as TGTGCCAGCAGTTTTGTCGCAGATACGCAGTATTTT. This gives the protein CASSFVADTQYF.

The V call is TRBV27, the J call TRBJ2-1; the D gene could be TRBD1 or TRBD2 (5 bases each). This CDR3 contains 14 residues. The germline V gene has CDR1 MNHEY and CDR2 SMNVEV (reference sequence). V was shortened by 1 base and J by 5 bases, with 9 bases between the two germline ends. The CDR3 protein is CASSLWGPNNEQFF. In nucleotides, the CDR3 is TGTGCCAGCAGTTTATGGGGACCTAACAATGAGCAGTTCTTC.

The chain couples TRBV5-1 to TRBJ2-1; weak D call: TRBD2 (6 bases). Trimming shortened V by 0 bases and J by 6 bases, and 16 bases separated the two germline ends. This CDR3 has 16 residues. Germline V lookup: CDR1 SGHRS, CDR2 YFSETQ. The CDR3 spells CASSLADGGLGNEQFF. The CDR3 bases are TGCGCCAGCAGCTTGGCCGACGGGGGTCTAGGCAATGAGCAGTTCTTC.

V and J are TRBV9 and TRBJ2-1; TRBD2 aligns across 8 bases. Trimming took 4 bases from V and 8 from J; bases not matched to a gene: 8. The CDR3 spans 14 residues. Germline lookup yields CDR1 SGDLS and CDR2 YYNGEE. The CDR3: CASSSLGLVDEQFF. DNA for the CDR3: TGTGCCAGCAGCTCCCTGGGACTAGTGGATGAGCAGTTCTTC. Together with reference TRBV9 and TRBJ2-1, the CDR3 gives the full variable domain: DSGVTQTPKHLITATGQRVTLRCSPRSGDLSVYWYQQSLDQGLQFLIQYYNGEERAKGNILERFSAQQFPDLHSELNLSSLELGDSALYFCASSSLGLVDEQFFGPGTRLTVL.

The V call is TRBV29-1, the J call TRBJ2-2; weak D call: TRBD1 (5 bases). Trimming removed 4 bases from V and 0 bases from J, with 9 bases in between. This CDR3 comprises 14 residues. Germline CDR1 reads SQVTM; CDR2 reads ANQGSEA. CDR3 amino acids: CSVGTGTNTGELFF. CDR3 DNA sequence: TGCAGCGTTGGAACAGGAACGAACACCGGGGAGCTGTTTTTT.

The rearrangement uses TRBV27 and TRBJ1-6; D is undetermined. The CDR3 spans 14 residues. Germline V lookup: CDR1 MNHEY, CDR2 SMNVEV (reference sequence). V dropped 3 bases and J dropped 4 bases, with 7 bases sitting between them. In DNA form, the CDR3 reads TGTGCCAGCAGTTTGAAACTGTATAATTCACCCCTCCACTTT. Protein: CASSLKLYNSPLHF.

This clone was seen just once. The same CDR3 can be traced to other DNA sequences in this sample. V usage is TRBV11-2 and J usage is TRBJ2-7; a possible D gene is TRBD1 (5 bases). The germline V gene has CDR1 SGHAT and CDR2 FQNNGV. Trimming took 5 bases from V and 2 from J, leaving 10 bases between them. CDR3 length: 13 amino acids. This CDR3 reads CASSPGRAYEQYF. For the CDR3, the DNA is TGTGCCAGCAGCCCTGGCAGGGCCTACGAGCAGTACTTC.